A selection of T cell receptor beta chains follows, all from one sample in a study of T-cell reconstitution after alpha-beta-depleted transplantation in children. TCRdb reprocessed the PCR reads with MiXCR, giving one entry per CDR3 protein. The data show a few hundred thousand distinct CDR3 sequences, about a tenth seen once. The material sequenced was PBMCs, taken before TCRalphabeta/CD19-depleted stem cell transplant. The receptors shown here come from a boy under two years old with acute myeloid leukemia, due to receive a stem cell transplant. Both conserved end residues are part of each CDR3. The D gene is left open where the match is weak. Size is stated for part of the rows, as once, few or many counts, or as a class when the clone is expanded.

>-|TRBJ1-1|-|TRBV19
TGTGCCAGTAGTATGTGGGATAGGACTGAAGCTTTCTTT
CASSMWDRTEAFF
>many|TRBJ2-3|-|TRBV13
TGTGCCAGCAGCTTCTCTCAGGCCCGCACAGATACGCAGTATTTT
CASSFSQARTDTQYF
>many|TRBJ1-2|-|TRBV7-2
TGTGCCAGCAGCTTAGGCCGTCTGAACTATGGCTACACCTTC
CASSLGRLNYGYTF
>many|TRBJ2-7|-|TRBV21-1
TGTGCCAGCAGCGGGACAGGGAGTTTCTACGAGCAGTACTTC
CASSGTGSFYEQYF
>many|TRBJ2-7|-|TRBV5-1
TGCGCCAGCAGCTTGGCCAGGGGGGGTCCCCACGAGCAGTACTTC
CASSLARGGPHEQYF
>many|TRBJ2-3|TRBD1|TRBV11-2
TGTGCCAGCAGCTTTCTCCTCCTTCAGGGGGCGGGCACAGATACGCAGTATTTT
CASSFLLLQGAGTDTQYF
>few|TRBJ2-1|-|TRBV28
TGTGCCAGCAGTACACCAACCCCGCGGACATACAATGAGCAGTTCTTC
CASSTPTPRTYNEQFF
>many|TRBJ2-1|-|TRBV27
TGTGCCAGCAGTTTTCCAGGCGGCAATGAGCAGTTCTTC
CASSFPGGNEQFF
>many|TRBJ2-2|-|TRBV12-3/TRBV12-4
TGTGCCAGCAGTTTGGGGGTCAACGGCGGGGAGCTGTTTTTT
CASSLGVNGGELFF
>many|TRBJ2-1|TRBD2|TRBV5-6
TGTGCCAGCAGCTTCCGGACTAGCGGGAAGGCCTACAATGAGCAGTTCTTC
CASSFRTSGKAYNEQFF
>many|TRBJ2-2|-|TRBV29-1
TGCAGCGTTGAATGGCCCAACGCCGGGGAGCTGTTTTTT
CSVEWPNAGELFF
>many|TRBJ2-3|-|TRBV7-3
TGCGCCAGCAGCTTGACGGGGGCAGATACGCAGTATTTT
CASSLTGADTQYF
>many|TRBJ2-5|TRBD1|TRBV6-5
TGTGCCAGCAGTTGGGGGATAGGGGGCGAGACCCAGTACTTC
CASSWGIGGETQYF
>many|TRBJ1-4|-|TRBV5-6
TGTGCCAGCAGCTTGAAGGGAAGCGGAGAAAAACTGTTTTTT
CASSLKGSGEKLFF
>few|TRBJ2-3|-|TRBV7-2
TGTGCCAGCAGCTTAGCCCCCGAACTCTACGATACGCAGTATTTT
CASSLAPELYDTQYF
>many|TRBJ2-7|TRBD1|TRBV3-1
TGTGCCAGCAGCCAAAGGGACAGACCGGGCTACGAGCAGTACTTC
CASSQRDRPGYEQYF
>few|TRBJ2-7|TRBD2|TRBV19
TGTGCCAGTAGTATAGGACTAGCGGGAGTTGGGCTCCACGAGCAGTACTTC
CASSIGLAGVGLHEQYF
>many|TRBJ2-7|TRBD1|TRBV5-1
TGCGCCAGCAGGGGACAGGGAAGAACCTTGAACGCCTACGAGCAGTACTTC
CASRGQGRTLNAYEQYF
>-|TRBJ2-7|-|TRBV7-3
TGTGCCAGCAGCTCTCTCCTCGAGCAGTACTTC
CASSSLLEQYF
>many|TRBJ1-2|-|TRBV28
TGTGCCAGCACCCTGGACCAGAACTATGGCTACACCTTC
CASTLDQNYGYTF
>many|TRBJ2-3|TRBD2|TRBV5-1
TGCGCCAGCAGCTGGACTAGCGGGGGGGCTAGGAGCACAGATACGCAGTATTTT
CASSWTSGGARSTDTQYF
>many|TRBJ1-2|TRBD1|TRBV3-1
TGTGCCAGCAGCCAAATGGGACAGTTCTATGGCTACACCTTC
CASSQMGQFYGYTF
>many|TRBJ2-5|-|TRBV5-1
TGCGCCAGCAGCTTGGCCGCCCCCCAAGAGACCCAGTACTTC
CASSLAAPQETQYF
>many|TRBJ1-5|-|TRBV28
TGTGCCAGCAGTTTATGGGGTCACAATCAGCCCCAGCATTTT
CASSLWGHNQPQHF
>few|TRBJ2-5|-|TRBV6-5
TGTGCCAGCAGTTATGCACAGGCACGACTCCAAGAGACCCAGTACTTC
CASSYAQARLQETQYF
>many|TRBJ1-1|-|TRBV28
TGTGCCAGCAGTATGAACACTGAAGCTTTCTTT
CASSMNTEAFF
>many|TRBJ2-2|-|TRBV6-1
TGTGCCAGCGGGGGAAGGACCGGGGAGCTGTTTTTT
CASGGRTGELFF
>many|TRBJ1-5|-|TRBV28
TGTGCCAGCAGTTTATGGGGGGGGGGCAATCAGCCCCAGCATTTT
CASSLWGGGNQPQHF
>many|TRBJ1-1|TRBD1|TRBV20-1
TGCAGTGCTAAGGGGGACAGGGTCGCTGAAGCTTTCTTT
CSAKGDRVAEAFF
>few|TRBJ2-6|-|TRBV20-1
TGCAGTGCTAGAGCTAGCACTGGGGCCAACGTCCTGACTTTC
CSARASTGANVLTF
>many|TRBJ2-7|TRBD2|TRBV28
TGTGCCAGCAGTTTAGGCTGGAGCGGGGGGAGGGGCGAGCAGTACTTC
CASSLGWSGGRGEQYF
>-|TRBJ2-7|-|TRBV25-1
TGTGCCAGCACTCCCTACGAGGACGAGTACGAGCAGTACTTC
CASTPYEDEYEQYF
>many|TRBJ1-5|-|TRBV2
TGTGCCAGCAGGGGGTGGAACAGCAATCAGCCCCAGCATTTT
CASRGWNSNQPQHF
>many|TRBJ2-1|TRBD2|TRBV7-2
TGTGCCAGCAGCCCCGGGGGGGGGACTAGCGAGTACAATGAGCAGTTCTTC
CASSPGGGTSEYNEQFF
>-|TRBJ2-1|TRBD2|TRBV10-3
TGTGCCATCAGTGGGAGCGGGAGCACCTACAATGAGCAGTTCTTC
CAISGSGSTYNEQFF
>many|TRBJ1-5|-|TRBV28
TGTGCCAGCAGTTTAGTCGGCAGCCTGTATAGCAATCAGCCCCAGCATTTT
CASSLVGSLYSNQPQHF
>many|TRBJ2-3|-|TRBV24-1
TGTGCCACCAGTGATGTCCCGGACAGCACAGATACGCAGTATTTT
CATSDVPDSTDTQYF
>many|TRBJ2-7|TRBD2|TRBV28
TGTGCCAGCAGTTTCTCCGGACTAGCGGGGGCCTACTACGAGCAGTACTTC
CASSFSGLAGAYYEQYF
>many|TRBJ1-5|-|TRBV7-8
TGTGCCAGCAGCCAATGGGGTGGCAATCAGCCCCAGCATTTT
CASSQWGGNQPQHF
>many|TRBJ2-1|TRBD2|TRBV29-1
TGCAGCGCGAGCGGGATGAGCTCCTACAATGAGCAGTTCTTC
CSASGMSSYNEQFF
>many|TRBJ2-5|TRBD1|TRBV11-3
TGTGCCAGCAGCTATACAGGGGATGGGACCCAGTACTTC
CASSYTGDGTQYF
>medium-sized|TRBJ2-7|-|TRBV29-1
TGCAGCGTTGAACAGGGAGAGCTATACGAGCAGTACTTC
CSVEQGELYEQYF
>many|TRBJ1-2|TRBD1|TRBV6-5
TGTGCCAGCAGCCGGGACAGGGGGATTTATGGCTACACCTTC
CASSRDRGIYGYTF
>many|TRBJ2-7|TRBD1|TRBV4-2
TGTGCCAGCAGCCAACCCGACAGGGGGCTTTACGAGCAGTACTTC
CASSQPDRGLYEQYF
>few|TRBJ2-5|-|TRBV7-9
TGTGCCAGCCAGGGACACCCGTTTATCGAGACCCAGTACTTC
CASQGHPFIETQYF
>many|TRBJ1-1|-|TRBV29-1
TGCAGCGTTAAGGGCGGGGTGGGGATCCCGAACACTGAAGCTTTCTTT
CSVKGGVGIPNTEAFF
>many|TRBJ2-5|-|TRBV28
TGTGCCAGCAGCACCCCAGAGACCCAGTACTTC
CASSTPETQYF
>many|TRBJ2-7|TRBD1|TRBV12-3/TRBV12-4
TGTGCCAGCAGTTCCGGACAGGGTTCCTACGAGCAGTACTTC
CASSSGQGSYEQYF
>many|TRBJ2-5|TRBD1|TRBV2
TGTGCCAGCAGTGACACAGGGGGCGGTGGAGAGACCCAGTACTTC
CASSDTGGGGETQYF
>many|TRBJ2-7|-|TRBV28
TGTGCCAGCAGTTTATCAGGGGACTACGAGCAGTACTTC
CASSLSGDYEQYF
>many|TRBJ2-5|TRBD2|TRBV7-2
TGTGCCAGCAGCTTAACGTATAGCGGGGGAGCGGAGACCCAGTACTTC
CASSLTYSGGAETQYF
>many|TRBJ1-5|TRBD1|TRBV12-3/TRBV12-4
TGTGCCAGCAGTCCCCTGGACAGGATTAATCAGCCCCAGCATTTT
CASSPLDRINQPQHF
>many|TRBJ1-1|-|TRBV6-5
TGTGCCAGCAGCAGGGGCTTGAGCACTGAAGCTTTCTTT
CASSRGLSTEAFF
>few|TRBJ2-1|TRBD1|TRBV7-6
TGTGCCAGCAGCAACCGGGACAGGGTGAATGAGCAGTTCTTC
CASSNRDRVNEQFF
>few|TRBJ1-3|-|TRBV5-1
TGCGCCAGCAGGCCTGCCGGGGGCTCTGGAAACACCATATATTTT
CASRPAGGSGNTIYF
>-|TRBJ2-2|TRBD2|TRBV20-1
TGCAGTGCTAGAGATCTAGCGGGGGCAGTGAACACCGGGGAGCTGTTTTTT
CSARDLAGAVNTGELFF